This is a list of T cell receptor beta chains from one sample in a study of T cell changes during pregnancy in multiple sclerosis. Sequenced by immunoSEQ multiplex PCR; TCRdb stores in-frame clones only, minus some. Of 40,000 or so clones in the sample, about 90% were seen once. The sequences come from CD4+ T cells from peripheral blood mononuclear cells, collected before pregnancy. The source of these receptors is a female donor with multiple sclerosis, enrolled in a pregnancy study. Each CDR3 is given with its conserved first and last residue. A D gene is named only where the DNA matches it firmly. Size is stated for part of the rows, as once, few or many counts, or as a class when the clone is expanded.

d_call: NA; v_call: TRBV6-1; j_call: TRBJ1-3; clone_size: once; cdr3_nt: TGTGCCGGACGACAGGCGGCGGGAAACACCATATATTTT; cdr3_aa: CAGRQAAGNTIYF
d_call: NA; v_call: TRBV29-1; j_call: TRBJ2-2; clone_size: NA; cdr3_nt: TGCAGCGTTGAAAGGGAGCGAGGAAACACCGGGGAGCTGTTTTTT; cdr3_aa: CSVERERGNTGELFF
d_call: NA; v_call: TRBV2; j_call: TRBJ1-3; clone_size: once; cdr3_nt: TGTGCCAGCAGTGAGTGGAGGGTTAGCTCTGGAAACACCATATATTTT; cdr3_aa: CASSEWRVSSGNTIYF
d_call: TRBD1; v_call: TRBV5-1; j_call: TRBJ2-4; clone_size: NA; cdr3_nt: TGCGCCAGCAGCCCCGGGACAGGGTATCAAAACATTCAGTACTTC; cdr3_aa: CASSPGTGYQNIQYF
d_call: NA; v_call: TRBV7-9; j_call: TRBJ1-1; clone_size: NA; cdr3_nt: TGTGCCAGCAGCCCAATGTACACTGAAGCTTTCTTT; cdr3_aa: CASSPMYTEAFF
d_call: TRBD1; v_call: TRBV7-9; j_call: TRBJ2-1; clone_size: NA; cdr3_nt: TGTGCCAGCAGCTCTACCGGGACAGGGTTCTACAATGAGCAGTTCTTC; cdr3_aa: CASSSTGTGFYNEQFF
d_call: TRBD1; v_call: TRBV2; j_call: TRBJ1-4; clone_size: NA; cdr3_nt: TGTGCCAGCGGCTTCCGGGACAGGGAGATTTTGGCAACTAATGAAAAACTGTTTTTT; cdr3_aa: CASGFRDREILATNEKLFF
d_call: NA; v_call: TRBV15; j_call: TRBJ2-3; clone_size: once; cdr3_nt: TGTGCCACCAGCAGAACCCCAGGGGTAGATACGCAGTATTTT; cdr3_aa: CATSRTPGVDTQYF
d_call: TRBD2; v_call: TRBV10-1; j_call: TRBJ2-2; clone_size: NA; cdr3_nt: TGCGCCAGCAGTGAAGTCGGAGGACTAGCGGACCCCGGGGAGCTGTTTTTT; cdr3_aa: CASSEVGGLADPGELFF
d_call: TRBD1; v_call: TRBV6-5; j_call: TRBJ1-5; clone_size: NA; cdr3_nt: TGTGCCAGCAGGAGGACAGGGGGTGGGGATCAGCCCCAGCATTTT; cdr3_aa: CASRRTGGGDQPQHF
d_call: NA; v_call: TRBV19; j_call: TRBJ2-5; clone_size: NA; cdr3_nt: TGTGCCAGTAGCAGGACTCCGTCAGAGACCCAGTACTTC; cdr3_aa: CASSRTPSETQYF
d_call: NA; v_call: TRBV14; j_call: TRBJ2-2; clone_size: NA; cdr3_nt: TGTGCCAGCAGCCAAATAGTCGGGGAGCTGTTTTTT; cdr3_aa: CASSQIVGELFF
d_call: NA; v_call: TRBV6-5; j_call: TRBJ1-2; clone_size: NA; cdr3_nt: TGTGCCAGCAGTCGGGCAGAGGGATTCTATGGCTACACCTTC; cdr3_aa: CASSRAEGFYGYTF
d_call: NA; v_call: TRBV30; j_call: TRBJ2-7; clone_size: once; cdr3_nt: TGTGCCTGGAACAGAAACGCCGGTCCGGCCTACGAGCAGTACTTC; cdr3_aa: CAWNRNAGPAYEQYF
d_call: NA; v_call: TRBV5-1; j_call: TRBJ1-1; clone_size: NA; cdr3_nt: TGCGCCAGCAGCTTGTCAAGAGAGGGTTCCGCTTTCTTT; cdr3_aa: CASSLSREGSAFF
d_call: NA; v_call: TRBV18; j_call: TRBJ2-7; clone_size: few; cdr3_nt: TGTGCCAGCTCACCAGGAGGCGTGGGGGCAGGGGAGATATACGAGCAGTACTTC; cdr3_aa: CASSPGGVGAGEIYEQYF
d_call: TRBD1; v_call: TRBV19; j_call: TRBJ2-1; clone_size: NA; cdr3_nt: TGTGCCAGTAATAATGGACAGGGGGGCGGCGAGCAGTTCTTC; cdr3_aa: CASNNGQGGGEQFF
d_call: NA; v_call: TRBV7-8; j_call: TRBJ2-7; clone_size: NA; cdr3_nt: TGTGCCAGCAGCCCCCACCGGGACGGGAGAATCTACGAGCAGTACTTC; cdr3_aa: CASSPHRDGRIYEQYF
d_call: TRBD1; v_call: TRBV9; j_call: TRBJ2-3; clone_size: NA; cdr3_nt: TGTGCCAGCAGCGTAGTGAGCCCCCGGACAGGGGAGGAGGAGACGCAGTATTTT; cdr3_aa: CASSVVSPRTGEEETQYF
d_call: TRBD1; v_call: TRBV9; j_call: TRBJ2-2; clone_size: NA; cdr3_nt: TGTGCCAGCAGCGCACAGGGGGACACCGGGGAGCTGTTTTTT; cdr3_aa: CASSAQGDTGELFF
d_call: NA; v_call: TRBV5-1; j_call: TRBJ2-1; clone_size: NA; cdr3_nt: TGCGCCAGCAGCTTCTTGGGGGCGTCCTACAATGAGCAGTTCTTC; cdr3_aa: CASSFLGASYNEQFF
d_call: TRBD1; v_call: TRBV5-1; j_call: TRBJ1-5; clone_size: once; cdr3_nt: TGCGCCAGCAGTGCCGGGACAGGCTTCAATCAGCCCCAGCATTTT; cdr3_aa: CASSAGTGFNQPQHF
d_call: NA; v_call: TRBV6-6; j_call: TRBJ2-7; clone_size: NA; cdr3_nt: TGTGCCAGCAGCCAGCCCGGGGATTACGAGCAGTACTTC; cdr3_aa: CASSQPGDYEQYF
d_call: NA; v_call: TRBV28; j_call: TRBJ2-7; clone_size: NA; cdr3_nt: TGTGCCAGCAGTACCTTACTAGACGAGCAGTACTTC; cdr3_aa: CASSTLLDEQYF
d_call: NA; v_call: TRBV5-4; j_call: TRBJ1-6; clone_size: NA; cdr3_nt: TGTGCCAGCAGCTTGGCGAGTTCACCCCTCCACTTT; cdr3_aa: CASSLASSPLHF
d_call: NA; v_call: TRBV19; j_call: TRBJ2-2; clone_size: NA; cdr3_nt: TGTGCCAGTAGTTTGCAGGGGAACACCGGGGAGCTGTTTTTT; cdr3_aa: CASSLQGNTGELFF
d_call: TRBD1; v_call: TRBV10-2; j_call: TRBJ1-5; clone_size: NA; cdr3_nt: TGCGCCAGCAGTGCACAGGGGGCTGATCAGCCCCAGCATTTT; cdr3_aa: CASSAQGADQPQHF